One T cell receptor beta chain is described in this entry. This clonotype was seen repeatedly, ten times or more. Which antigen it targets is not known. Base qualities were left out, and no much larger clone turns up one base away. Taken with the paper, the label for time point translates to: longitudinal time-point 1 (baseline). Libraries from unsorted PBMCs were made from 2 million PBMCs kept in RNAlater at -80 degrees C until RNA extraction. Peripheral blood was subjected to Ficoll-Hypaque density gradient centrifugation to isolate PBMCs, which were then cryopreserved in liquid nitrogen. V gives up 3 bases and J gives up 1 base, and the segment between their germline ends measures 12 bases. CDR1 is given as SGHDN and CDR2 as FVKESK, both from the germline V gene. The CDR3 runs 15 amino acids, cysteine and phenylalanine included. Only the CDR3 part of the read is kept: 45 bases, read in frame from the first base.

To synthesize cDNA, template-switch 5'RACE was performed with a primer carrying a 10-nucleotide random unique molecular identifier so that each TCR transcript was tagged. Over 190 million TCR-beta sequences, covering 15-18 subjects, were produced in each sequencing run. Total RNA was extracted with the RNeasy kit. The KAPA Real-time Library Amplification kit was used to amplify TCR-beta VDJ regions with primers for the TCR constant region and the 5'RACE anchor. Sample indexes and Illumina adaptors were added in a first PCR, and a second PCR then increased library yield. The roughly 650 bp TCR product was size-selected on a 2% E-gel SizeSelection system after Ampure bead purification. Before pooling, libraries had their quality checked on a Bioanalyzer, their concentration measured with Qubit, and their quantity determined with the Kapa Library Quantification kit. Libraries were sequenced paired-end 2 x 150 bp on an Illumina HiSeq 2500. To increase sequence diversity, roughly 24-31% phiX was spiked into each library pool. The original pipeline was this. The quality-filtered reads were processed with the UMI-based MiGEC pipeline, whose error correction step removed more than 85% of the raw TCR sequences. IMGT germline references were used for alignment of VDJ genes, and clonotypes were defined by a unique CDR3 amino acid sequence together with V-J genes. Clonal expansion, Shannon diversity and CDR3 relatedness (CalcPairwiseDistances, ClusterSamples) were evaluated with VDJtools, and phylogenetic trees were built with CLCbio workbench. Using coefficient-of-variation modelling across technical triplicates, the study counted a clone as expanded if it had at least 8 unique UMIs. TCRdb itself trimmed the public reads at Q25 with fastp, ran MiXCR and retained productive beta chains. Each CDR3 protein gets just one entry, which takes the most common genes and DNA from the rows behind it. The V and J calls reflect TCRdb's pipeline rather than the authors' work. The sample data list tens of thousands of distinct CDR3 sequences, and roughly a tenth of these were observed just once. The biggest ten clones account for less than 8% of the sample.

The entry originates in a study of neurological immune-mediated disorders (dated by TCRdb to the late 2010s). Study-wide context: Using UMI-based sequencing, the study compared peripheral blood TCR-beta repertoires from patients with HTLV-I-associated myelopathy (HAM/TSP), patients with multiple sclerosis, and healthy controls. The roughly 99 TCR-beta libraries covered PBMC samples along with longitudinal samples, technical triplicates, and paired sorted CD4+ and CD8+ T-cell subsets. Each longitudinal HAM/TSP and healthy donor was sampled at 3 time-points spaced at roughly 3-40 month intervals. Of the 60 to 70 subjects in the cohort, around 15 were HAM/TSP patients, some 35 were multiple sclerosis patients, and some 20 were healthy controls. What the study reported, not specific to this receptor: TCR clonal expansion was greatest in HAM/TSP patients and smallest in MS patients, who ranked below even healthy controls. No identical CDR3 amino acid sequences were found to be shared among expanded clones across subjects, suggesting that TCR-beta repertoires were private in all groups.

Input material: PBMCs. In this chain, TRBV14 is recombined with TRBJ1-2, with no reliable assignment of the D segment. This TCR came from a male donor with HTLV-1-associated myelopathy (HAM/TSP). Here the CDR3 is given as CASSQSGSFNYGYTF. The DNA sequence reads TGTGCCAGCAGCCAGTCTGGCAGCTTTAACTATGGCTACACCTTC.